This T cell receptor beta chain was captured by sequencing in a study of control samples from healthy donors and cancer patients. Generated by immunoSEQ multiplex PCR, the TCRdb table keeps only in-frame clones and is missing some. The sample includes 100,000 or so clones, about 86% of them seen just once. Input material: blood. The clonotype comes from a woman aged 50 to 60 in good health.

The CDR3 sequence is CASSLTGGAGELFF. In DNA form, the CDR3 reads TGCGCCAGCAGCTTGACCGGGGGAGCCGGGGAGCTGTTTTTT. The chain combines TRBV5-1 with TRBJ2-2; a possible D gene is TRBD2 (6 bases). With 1 base removed from V and 6 bases from J, the gap between germline ends came to 10 bases. The CDR3 contains 14 residues. Germline V gene sequence: CDR1 SGHRS, CDR2 YFSETQ.